Listed below are T cell receptor beta chains from one sample, sequenced in a study of technical replicates of blood from a few donors. TCRdb keeps only in-frame clones here, not all; method: immunoSEQ multiplex PCR. This sample has approximately 90,000 clones, with roughly 96% found just once. Sequencing was done on a sample of T cells isolated from PBMCs. The receptors come from a human donor in good health. CDR3s include the opening cysteine and the closing phenylalanine or tryptophan. The D gene is left open where the match is weak. A row's size may be missing; if present it is once, few, many or a size class.

j_call v_call clone_size d_call cdr3_aa cdr3_nt
TRBJ2-1 TRBV7-7 once TRBD1 CASSLQGAYEQFF TGTGCTAGCAGCCTACAGGGGGCCTATGAGCAGTTCTTC
TRBJ2-7 TRBV27 . TRBD1 CASSGTGNGYEQYF TGTGCCAGCTCCGGGACAGGGAATGGCTACGAGCAGTACTTC
TRBJ1-1 TRBV30 . . CAWSVTGGFEAFF TGTGCCTGGAGTGTGACGGGTGGGTTTGAAGCTTTCTTT
TRBJ2-5 TRBV11-2 . . CASSLEAGYQETQYF TGTGCCAGCAGCTTAGAGGCGGGGTACCAAGAGACCCAGTACTTC
TRBJ2-2 TRBV18 . TRBD1 CASSPLDRGSGTGELFF TGTGCCAGCTCACCTCTTGACAGGGGGTCGGGCACCGGGGAGCTGTTTTTT
TRBJ2-5 TRBV5-4 once . CASSLGVGSHLQETQYF TGTGCCAGCAGCTTGGGGGTCGGGAGTCATCTCCAAGAGACCCAGTACTTC
TRBJ2-1 TRBV4-1 once . CASSQPQRYNEQFF TGCGCCAGCAGCCAACCCCAGCGATACAATGAGCAGTTCTTC
TRBJ2-7 TRBV5-4 . . CASRWWGRGVYEQYF TGTGCCAGCCGATGGTGGGGGCGCGGAGTCTACGAGCAGTACTTC
TRBJ2-5 TRBV19 once . CASSTRHGGFRETQYF TGTGCCAGTAGTACCCGACACGGAGGTTTTCGAGAGACCCAGTACTTC
TRBJ1-6 TRBV7-9 . TRBD1 CASSPGQVNSPLHF TGTGCCAGCAGCCCGGGACAGGTTAATTCACCCCTCCACTTT
TRBJ1-1 TRBV25-1 . . CASSDKGEAFF TGTGCCAGCAGTGATAAGGGGGAAGCTTTCTTT
TRBJ1-4 TRBV21-1 . . CASRLGSGLSSVGEKLFF TGTGCCAGTAGACTGGGGTCCGGACTCTCATCTGTGGGTGAAAAACTGTTTTTT
TRBJ2-1 TRBV19 . . CASRGQNSNEQFF TGTGCCAGTAGGGGGCAGAATAGTAATGAGCAGTTCTTC
TRBJ2-1 TRBV10-3 . TRBD2 CAISEGLAGGSYNEQFF TGTGCCATCAGTGAGGGACTAGCGGGAGGCTCCTACAATGAGCAGTTCTTC
TRBJ2-5 TRBV5-6 . TRBD2 CASSLWTSGSQTQYF TGTGCCAGCAGCTTGTGGACTAGCGGGAGCCAGACCCAGTACTTC
TRBJ2-7 TRBV6-1 . TRBD2 CAIEPGLRTREQYF TGTGCCATCGAACCGGGACTAAGGACGCGGGAGCAGTACTTC
TRBJ2-1 TRBV10-2 . TRBD2 CASSESGLAGGNEQFF TGCGCCAGCAGTGAGTCGGGGCTAGCGGGTGGCAATGAGCAGTTCTTC
TRBJ1-1 TRBV13 . . CASSPGELGTEAFF TGTGCCAGCAGTCCAGGGGAATTGGGCACTGAAGCTTTCTTT
TRBJ1-2 TRBV9 . . CASSGPRLPAGGGGDYGYTF TGTGCCAGCAGCGGTCCTCGCCTTCCCGCCGGCGGGGGAGGGGATTATGGCTACACCTTC
TRBJ1-2 TRBV11-2 . TRBD1 CASRQIRRDSAMGYYGYTF TGTGCCAGCAGACAAATACGTCGGGACAGCGCCATGGGGTACTATGGCTACACCTTC
TRBJ1-3 TRBV19 . TRBD1 CARADRGPAGNTIYF TGTGCCAGAGCGGACAGGGGGCCGGCTGGAAACACCATATATTTT
TRBJ1-5 TRBV7-8 . TRBD1 CASSQPGTGSNQPQHF TGTGCCAGCAGCCAACCCGGGACAGGGAGCAATCAGCCCCAGCATTTT
TRBJ1-1 TRBV5-3 . . CARSLVAGSSPEAFF TGTGCCAGAAGCTTGGTTGCGGGGAGTAGCCCTGAAGCTTTCTTT
TRBJ1-6 TRBV12-5 once . CASGLVRTGEFPYNSPLHF TGTGCTAGTGGTTTGGTACGAACGGGTGAATTTCCCTATAATTCACCCCTCCACTTT
TRBJ2-3 TRBV21-1 . . CASSKHTGTSGTDTQYF TGTGCCAGCAGCAAACATACCGGGACTAGCGGCACAGATACGCAGTATTTT
TRBJ2-3 TRBV27 . . CASSSSSTDTQYF TGTGCCAGCAGTTCTAGTAGCACAGATACGCAGTATTTT
TRBJ2-7 TRBV5-6 . TRBD2 CASSLVLAETYEQYF TGTGCCAGCAGCTTGGTACTAGCGGAAACCTACGAGCAGTACTTC
TRBJ2-5 TRBV2 . TRBD2 CAQMIGGAGETQYF TGTGCCCAGATGATCGGGGGGGCCGGGGAGACCCAGTACTTC
TRBJ2-5 TRBV7-8 . TRBD2 CASSLGVSGTQETQYF TGTGCCAGCAGCTTAGGAGTTAGCGGGACCCAAGAGACCCAGTACTTC
TRBJ1-2 TRBV4-2 . TRBD1 CASSEGAGTGNYGYTF TGTGCCAGCAGCGAAGGAGCCGGGACAGGGAACTATGGCTACACCTTC
TRBJ2-1 TRBV6-5 . TRBD2 CASGLADSYNEQFF TGTGCCAGCGGACTAGCGGACTCCTACAATGAGCAGTTCTTC
TRBJ1-5 TRBV10-3 . TRBD1 CAISGTGSNQPQHF TGTGCCATCAGTGGGACAGGGTCGAATCAGCCCCAGCATTTT